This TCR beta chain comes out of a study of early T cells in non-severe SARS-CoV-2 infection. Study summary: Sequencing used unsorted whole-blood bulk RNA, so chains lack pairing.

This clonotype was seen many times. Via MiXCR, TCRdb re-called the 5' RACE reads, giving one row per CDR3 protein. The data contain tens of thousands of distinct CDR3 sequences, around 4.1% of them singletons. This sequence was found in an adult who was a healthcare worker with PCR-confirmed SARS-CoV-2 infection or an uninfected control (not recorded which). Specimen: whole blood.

The CDR3 DNA follows: TGTGCCAGCAACCCTAGCACATTCTACAATGAGCAGTTCTTC. This translates into CASNPSTFYNEQFF. V gene TRBV11-2 combines with J gene TRBJ2-1, with TRBD2 as a possible D gene (5 bases). The V gene's germline CDR1 is SGHAT and CDR2 FQNNGV. The CDR3 is 14 residues long. V was clipped by 7 bases and J by 3 bases, with 13 bases between them.